This T cell receptor (beta chain) was profiled in a study of human T cells and chemical hapten exposure. Background on the study: Researchers reported sensitizing an approximately 2 cm by approximately 2 cm upper inner arm skin site with 2% DPC. Small pooled library volume differences chiefly drove per-sample TCR yield variation.

This clonotype is a singleton in its sample. Since a much larger clone is just one base distant, this may be a read error. Indicated time point: patch test 3, about 24 weeks after DPC sensitization. Treatment in this sample: therapeutic diphenylcyclopropenone sensitization with weekly scalp DPC. Extraction yielded total RNA from whole blood (unfractionated). As the library was built, unique molecular identifiers were attached to individual cDNA molecules. TCRdb re-analysed the RACE reads in MiXCR, keeping a single row per CDR3 protein. The table lists 35,000 to 45,000 distinct CDR3 sequences, about 13% of them singletons, with 2% to 2.5% in the top ten. The V gene end was trimmed by 5 bases and the J gene end by 1 base; junction bases not matched to a gene: 11. CDR1 and CDR2 (germline): SGHKS, YYEKEE (reference sequence). The CDR3 length is 17 residues.

The TCR sequence derives from a woman aged 40 to 50 with alopecia areata. Some clones in this sample may be carry-over from other donors' samples. The sequences come from whole blood, collected in connection with sensitization to the hapten diphenylcyclopropenone (DPC). The chain has TRBV5-5 and TRBJ2-3, with 9 bases lining up with TRBD2. The CDR3 DNA sequence: TGTGCCAGCAGATTGCGTTTGACTAGCGGAGGCACAGATACGCAGTATTTT. Translating it yields CASRLRLTSGGTDTQYF.